This TCR beta chain was recorded in a study of blood T cell repertoires in COVID-19. The table came from immunoSEQ multiplex PCR; TCRdb's copy has only in-frame clones and leaves some out. Altogether 30,000 or so clones are present, roughly 90% being singletons, with the ten largest covering 0.55%. V dropped 2 bases and J dropped 0 bases, with 9 bases sitting between them. The CDR3 runs to 15 residues. The germline V gene encodes CDR1 SGHAT and CDR2 FQNNGV. The V and J genes are TRBV11-2 and TRBJ2-3; no definite D call. Sequencing was performed on peripheral blood. The clonotype comes from a woman aged 40-49 years with active or convalescent COVID-19. Written as DNA, the CDR3 is TGTGCCAGCAGCTTAAGAGGTTCTAGCACAGATACGCAGTATTTT. Its translation: CASSLRGSSTDTQYF.